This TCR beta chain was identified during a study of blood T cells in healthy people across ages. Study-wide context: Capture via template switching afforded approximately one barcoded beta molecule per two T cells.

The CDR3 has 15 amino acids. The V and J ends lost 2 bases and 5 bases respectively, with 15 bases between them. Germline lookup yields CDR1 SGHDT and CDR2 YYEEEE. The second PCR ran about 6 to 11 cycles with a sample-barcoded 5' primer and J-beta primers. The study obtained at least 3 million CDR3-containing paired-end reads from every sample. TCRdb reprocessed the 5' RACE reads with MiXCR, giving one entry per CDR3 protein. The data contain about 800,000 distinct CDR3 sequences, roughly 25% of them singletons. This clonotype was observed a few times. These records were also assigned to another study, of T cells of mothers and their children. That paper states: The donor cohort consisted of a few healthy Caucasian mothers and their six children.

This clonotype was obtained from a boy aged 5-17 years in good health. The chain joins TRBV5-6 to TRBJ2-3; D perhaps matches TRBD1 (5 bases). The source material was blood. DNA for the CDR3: TGTGCCAGCAGCTTCGAACCGGACACTGGAGATACGCAGTATTTT. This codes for CASSFEPDTGDTQYF. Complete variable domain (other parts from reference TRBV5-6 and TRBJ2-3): DAGVTQSPTHLIKTRGQQVTLRCSPKSGHDTVSWYQQALGQGPQFIFQYYEEEERQRGNFPDRFSGHQFPNYSSELNVNALLLGDSALYLCASSFEPDTGDTQYFGPGTRLTVL.